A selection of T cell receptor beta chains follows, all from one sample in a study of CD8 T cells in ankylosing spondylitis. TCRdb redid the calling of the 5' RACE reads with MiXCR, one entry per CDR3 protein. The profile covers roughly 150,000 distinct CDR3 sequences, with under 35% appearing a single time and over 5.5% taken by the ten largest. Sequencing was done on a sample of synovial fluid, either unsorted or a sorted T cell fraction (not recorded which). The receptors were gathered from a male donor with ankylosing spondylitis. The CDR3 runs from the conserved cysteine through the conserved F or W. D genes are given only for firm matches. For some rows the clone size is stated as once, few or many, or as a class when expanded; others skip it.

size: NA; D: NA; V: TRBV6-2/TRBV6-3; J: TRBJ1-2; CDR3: CASSYSPRGDYGYTF; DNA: TGTGCCAGCAGTTACTCCCCCCGGGGTGACTATGGCTACACCTTC
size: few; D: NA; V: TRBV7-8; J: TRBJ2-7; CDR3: CASSPRGGEQYF; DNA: TGTGCCAGCAGCCCTCGGGGCGGCGAGCAGTACTTC
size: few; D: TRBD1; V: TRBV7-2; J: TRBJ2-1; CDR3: CASSFGTGFGEQFF; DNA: TGTGCCAGCAGCTTCGGGACAGGTTTTGGTGAGCAGTTCTTC
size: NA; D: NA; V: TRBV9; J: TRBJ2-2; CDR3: CASSPRPNTGELFF; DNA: TGTGCCAGCAGCCCCAGACCCAACACCGGGGAGCTGTTTTTT
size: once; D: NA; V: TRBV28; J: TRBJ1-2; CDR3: CASSQGFNYGYTF; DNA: TGTGCCAGCAGCCAGGGGTTTAACTATGGCTACACCTTC
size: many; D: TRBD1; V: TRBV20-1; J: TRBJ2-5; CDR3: CSATGTAVLQETQYF; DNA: TGCAGTGCCACCGGGACAGCCGTACTCCAAGAGACCCAGTACTTC
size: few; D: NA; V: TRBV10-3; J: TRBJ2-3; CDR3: CAISERRGQSTDTQYF; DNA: TGTGCCATCAGTGAGAGGAGGGGGCAGAGCACAGATACGCAGTATTTT
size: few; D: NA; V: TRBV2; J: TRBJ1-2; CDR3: CASSGEGLNYGYTF; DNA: TGTGCCAGCAGCGGAGAGGGACTTAACTATGGCTACACCTTC
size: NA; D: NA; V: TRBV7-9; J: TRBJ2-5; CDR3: CASSLIRETQYF; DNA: TGTGCCAGCAGCTTAATCCGAGAGACCCAGTACTTC
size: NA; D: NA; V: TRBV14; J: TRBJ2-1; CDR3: CASSPLKGGIYNEQFF; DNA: TGTGCCAGCAGCCCGCTGAAGGGTGGGATTTACAATGAGCAGTTCTTC
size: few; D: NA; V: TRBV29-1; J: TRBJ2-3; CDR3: CSVVSNPDTQYF; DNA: TGCAGCGTTGTAAGCAATCCAGATACGCAGTATTTT
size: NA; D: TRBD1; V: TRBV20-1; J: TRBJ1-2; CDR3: CSVLGDRNYGYTF; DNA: TGCAGTGTTCTAGGGGACAGGAACTATGGCTACACCTTC
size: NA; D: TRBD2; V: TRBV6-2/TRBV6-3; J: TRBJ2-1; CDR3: CASRPGTSVYNEQFF; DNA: TGTGCCAGCAGGCCCGGGACTAGCGTTTACAATGAGCAGTTCTTC
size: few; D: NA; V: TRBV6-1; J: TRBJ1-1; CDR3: CASIPTRQAEMNTEAFF; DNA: TGTGCCAGCATCCCGACTAGACAGGCGGAAATGAACACTGAAGCTTTCTTT
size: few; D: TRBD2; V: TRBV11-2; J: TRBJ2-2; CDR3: CASSLLAGGGTGELFF; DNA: TGTGCCAGCAGCTTATTAGCGGGGGGGGGCACCGGGGAGCTGTTTTTT
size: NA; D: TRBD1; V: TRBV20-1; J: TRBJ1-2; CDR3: CSAGQGRNGYTF; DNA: TGCAGTGCGGGACAGGGGAGGAATGGCTACACCTTC
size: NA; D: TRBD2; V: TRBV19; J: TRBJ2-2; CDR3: CASRDLSAGGFDGELFF; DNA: TGTGCCAGTAGGGATTTATCGGCGGGAGGATTCGACGGGGAGCTGTTTTTT
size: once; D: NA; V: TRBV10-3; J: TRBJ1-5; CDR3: CAISAGAGQPQHF; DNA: TGTGCCATCAGTGCGGGGGCGGGTCAGCCCCAGCATTTT
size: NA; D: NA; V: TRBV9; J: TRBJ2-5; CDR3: CASSVLGTLQETQYF; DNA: TGTGCCAGCAGCGTATTGGGGACGTTACAAGAGACCCAGTACTTC
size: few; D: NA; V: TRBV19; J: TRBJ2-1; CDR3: CASKSNNEQFF; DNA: TGTGCCAGTAAGTCAAACAATGAGCAGTTCTTC
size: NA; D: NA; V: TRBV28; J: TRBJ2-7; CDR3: CASSSPGGGYYEQYF; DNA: TGTGCCAGCAGTTCACCAGGTGGGGGGTACTACGAGCAGTACTTC
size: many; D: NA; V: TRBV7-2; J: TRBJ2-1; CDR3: CASSLGTYNEQFF; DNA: TGTGCCAGCAGCTTGGGCACCTACAATGAGCAGTTCTTC
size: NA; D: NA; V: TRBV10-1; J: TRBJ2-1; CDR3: CASSEFPGRNEQFF; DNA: TGCGCCAGCAGTGAGTTCCCAGGGAGGAATGAGCAGTTCTTC
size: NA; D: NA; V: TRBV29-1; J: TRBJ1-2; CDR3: CSVALGGRNYGYTF; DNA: TGCAGCGTTGCCCTAGGGGGTCGTAACTATGGCTACACCTTC
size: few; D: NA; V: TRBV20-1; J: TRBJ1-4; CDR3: CSANRPTNEKLFF; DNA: TGCAGTGCCAACAGGCCAACTAATGAAAAACTGTTTTTT
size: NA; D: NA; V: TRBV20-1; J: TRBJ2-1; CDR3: CSAPGTLYNEQFF; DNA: TGCAGTGCTCCCGGGACTTTATACAATGAGCAGTTCTTC
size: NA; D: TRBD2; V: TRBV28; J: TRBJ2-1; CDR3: CASTIAGGGYNEQFF; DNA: TGTGCCAGCACCATAGCGGGAGGCGGCTACAATGAGCAGTTCTTC
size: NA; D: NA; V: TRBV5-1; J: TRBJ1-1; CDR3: CASSLDTAAEAFF; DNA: TGCGCCAGCAGCTTGGATACAGCGGCTGAAGCTTTCTTT
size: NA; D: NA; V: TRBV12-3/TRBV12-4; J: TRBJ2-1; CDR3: CASTIFRSEDEQFF; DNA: TGTGCCAGCACCATATTTAGATCCGAGGATGAGCAGTTCTTC
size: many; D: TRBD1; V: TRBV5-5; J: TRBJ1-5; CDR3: CASSLEFSGGKSQPQHF; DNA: TGTGCCAGCAGCTTGGAATTTTCAGGGGGTAAATCTCAGCCCCAGCATTTT
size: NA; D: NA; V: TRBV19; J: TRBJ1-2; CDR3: CASSIGPTGYTF; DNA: TGTGCCAGTAGTATTGGCCCCACTGGCTACACCTTC
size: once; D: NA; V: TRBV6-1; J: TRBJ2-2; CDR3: CASDRGHTGELFF; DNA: TGTGCGAGCGACCGCGGACACACCGGGGAGCTGTTTTTT
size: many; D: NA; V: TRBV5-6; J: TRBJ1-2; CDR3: CASSLETYGYTF; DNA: TGTGCCAGCAGCTTGGAGACCTATGGCTACACCTTC
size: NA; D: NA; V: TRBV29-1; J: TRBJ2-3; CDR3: CSVDTRGTDTQYF; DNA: TGCAGCGTTGACACCAGGGGCACAGATACGCAGTATTTT
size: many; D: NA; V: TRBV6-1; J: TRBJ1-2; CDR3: CASKENYGYTF; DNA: TGTGCCAGCAAAGAGAACTATGGCTACACCTTC
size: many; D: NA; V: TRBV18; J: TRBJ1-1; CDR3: CASSAGGDTEAFF; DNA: TGTGCCAGCTCAGCCGGAGGGGACACTGAAGCTTTCTTT
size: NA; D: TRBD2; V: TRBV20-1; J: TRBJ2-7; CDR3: CSASPLAGGPEQYF; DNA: TGCAGTGCAAGCCCCCTAGCGGGGGGTCCCGAGCAGTACTTC
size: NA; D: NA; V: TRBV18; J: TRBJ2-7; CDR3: CASSPRQGLYEQYF; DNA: TGTGCCAGCTCACCCCGGCAGGGGCTATACGAGCAGTACTTC
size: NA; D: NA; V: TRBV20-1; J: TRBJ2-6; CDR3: CSATRWRGESSGANVLTF; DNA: TGCAGTGCTACTAGGTGGAGGGGGGAAAGCTCTGGGGCCAACGTCCTGACTTTC
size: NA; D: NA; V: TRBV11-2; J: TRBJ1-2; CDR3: CASSLPGGYGYTF; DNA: TGTGCCAGCAGCTTACCAGGAGGCTATGGCTACACCTTC
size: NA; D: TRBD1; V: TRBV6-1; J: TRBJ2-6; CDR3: CASGDRSSGANVLTF; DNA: TGTGCCAGCGGGGACAGGTCGTCTGGGGCCAACGTCCTGACTTTC
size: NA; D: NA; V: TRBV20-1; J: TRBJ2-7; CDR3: CSARSVHEQYF; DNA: TGCAGTGCTAGAAGCGTACACGAGCAGTACTTC
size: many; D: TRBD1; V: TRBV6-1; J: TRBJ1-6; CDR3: CASSPHKGQGPSYNSPLHF; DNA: TGTGCCAGCAGCCCACACAAGGGACAGGGTCCTTCATATAATTCACCCCTCCACTTT
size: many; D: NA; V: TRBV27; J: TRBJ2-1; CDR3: CASGEYNEQFF; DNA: TGTGCCAGCGGAGAGTACAATGAGCAGTTCTTC
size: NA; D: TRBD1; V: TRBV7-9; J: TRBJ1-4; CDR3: CASSRRTGGDGKLFF; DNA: TGTGCCAGCAGCCGGAGGACAGGGGGGGATGGAAAACTGTTTTTT
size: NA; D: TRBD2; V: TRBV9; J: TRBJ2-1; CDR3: CASSVSGGRSYNEQFF; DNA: TGTGCCAGCAGCGTTAGCGGGGGGCGCTCCTACAATGAGCAGTTCTTC
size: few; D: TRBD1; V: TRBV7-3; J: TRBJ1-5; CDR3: CASSPTGENNQPQHF; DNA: TGTGCCAGCAGCCCGACAGGGGAGAACAATCAGCCCCAGCATTTT
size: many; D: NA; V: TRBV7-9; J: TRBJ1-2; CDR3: CASSRGRYYGYTF; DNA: TGTGCCAGCAGCCGAGGACGGTACTATGGCTACACCTTC
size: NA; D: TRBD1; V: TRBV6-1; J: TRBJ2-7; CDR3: CASNLDGTGGEQYF; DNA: TGTGCCAGCAACCTGGACGGGACAGGGGGCGAGCAGTACTTC